This is a list of T cell receptor beta chains from one sample in a study of cytomegalovirus exposure and HLA in healthy donors. Profiled with immunoSEQ multiplex PCR; TCRdb holds only in-frame clones, not every one. The data show 180,000 or so clones, more than 75% seen once. Sequenced: PBMCs. These receptor sequences come from a man aged 30 to 39 in good health and CMV-seropositive. Each CDR3 is given with its conserved first and last residue. D genes are given only for firm matches. A clone size is listed for some rows: how often the clone was seen (once, few, many), or a class if it is expanded.

v_gene	d_gene	abundance	j_gene	CDR3nt	CDR3aa
TRBV11-3	-	-	TRBJ1-2	TGTGCCAGCAGCTTAGCTTCAGACTATGGCTACACCTTC	CASSLASDYGYTF
TRBV27	-	-	TRBJ2-7	TGTGCCAGCAGCCCCCTCCCGGGACTGAGTTCCCCCTACGAGCAGTACTTC	CASSPLPGLSSPYEQYF
TRBV5-1	-	-	TRBJ2-7	TGCGCCAGCAGCTTTGGACACATGTCGAACTACGAGCAGTACTTC	CASSFGHMSNYEQYF
TRBV4-3	TRBD1	once	TRBJ1-5	TGCGCCAGCAGCCAAGAAGGGGGGGGACAGGGAATAAATCAGCCCCAGCATTTT	CASSQEGGGQGINQPQHF
TRBV6-1	-	-	TRBJ2-1	TGTGCCAGTCTACGGATAAGCTCCTACAATGAGCAGTTCTTC	CASLRISSYNEQFF
TRBV19	TRBD1	-	TRBJ2-1	TGTGCCAGTAGTACAGACAGGGACCTCAGCGATGAGCAGTTCTTC	CASSTDRDLSDEQFF
TRBV2	-	-	TRBJ2-2	TGTGCCAGCAGTGATGAGGGTTTTCCCGGGGAGCTGTTTTTT	CASSDEGFPGELFF
TRBV2	TRBD1	once	TRBJ1-2	TGTGCCAGCAGTCCGACGTGGACAGGGGTTAGTGGCTACACCTTC	CASSPTWTGVSGYTF
TRBV7-8	-	-	TRBJ1-5	TGTGCCAGCAGCTTAGCGCGCGGGGTTGGTCAGCCCCAGCATTTT	CASSLARGVGQPQHF
TRBV28	TRBD2	-	TRBJ2-7	TGTGCCAGCAGTTTATGGGCTAGCGGGAGGCCCGAGCAGTACTTC	CASSLWASGRPEQYF
TRBV7-8	-	-	TRBJ2-7	TGTGCCAGCAGCCTCAACCGGGACTTATACGAGCAGTACTTC	CASSLNRDLYEQYF
TRBV28	TRBD1	-	TRBJ2-5	TGTGCTTTACGACCGGACAGGGATCGTGGGACCCAGTACTTC	CALRPDRDRGTQYF
TRBV7-2	-	-	TRBJ2-1	TGTGCCAGCAGCTTAACAGAGGCCAACAATGAGCAGTTCTTC	CASSLTEANNEQFF
TRBV4-1	TRBD1	-	TRBJ2-1	TGCGCCAGCAGCCAAGTGGGACAGGGCAATGAGCAGTTCTTC	CASSQVGQGNEQFF
TRBV4-3	-	-	TRBJ1-2	TGCGCCAGCAGCCAAGCGGGGGGGGAGAACTATGGCTACACCTTC	CASSQAGGENYGYTF
TRBV7-9	-	-	TRBJ2-5	TGTGCCAGCAGCTTTACCGGGAAGCCAGAGACCCAGTACTTC	CASSFTGKPETQYF
TRBV28	TRBD1	-	TRBJ1-2	TGTGCCAGCAGTTTATTAGGACAGGGTAACTATGGCTACACCTTC	CASSLLGQGNYGYTF
TRBV5-1	-	few	TRBJ2-6	TGCGCCAGCAGCTCCAGGAGCTCTGGGGCCAACGTCCTGACTTTC	CASSSRSSGANVLTF
TRBV25-1	-	-	TRBJ1-2	TGTGCCAGCAGTGCATCCCGCGGGGTCGGTGATGGCTACACCTTC	CASSASRGVGDGYTF
TRBV4-1	-	few	TRBJ1-1	TGCGCCAGCAGCCAAGTTTGGAGGGACACTGAAGCTTTCTTT	CASSQVWRDTEAFF
TRBV9	-	-	TRBJ2-7	TGTGCCAGCAGCGTAGGCGGTCCCTACGAGCAGTACTTC	CASSVGGPYEQYF
TRBV29-1	TRBD2	-	TRBJ2-7	TGCAGCGTAACGAGGGACTACCGCTACGAGCAGTACTTC	CSVTRDYRYEQYF
TRBV28	-	-	TRBJ1-4	TGTGCCAGCAGTTTGTTAACTCTTGGAAAACTGTTTTTT	CASSLLTLGKLFF
TRBV18	TRBD2	once	TRBJ2-1	TGTGCCAGCTCACACAGCGGGGCCGCATACTACAATGAGCAGTTCTTC	CASSHSGAAYYNEQFF
TRBV9	TRBD2	-	TRBJ2-3	TGTGCCAGCAGCGCCCGACTAGCGGGAGGCCCAAATACGCAGTATTTT	CASSARLAGGPNTQYF
TRBV9	TRBD2	-	TRBJ2-1	TGTGCCAGCGGGGGACTAGCGGGAGATGAGCAGTTCTTC	CASGGLAGDEQFF
TRBV11-3	-	-	TRBJ2-2	TGTGCCAGCAGCTACGTTCGGGCCGGGGAGCTGTTTTTT	CASSYVRAGELFF
TRBV29-1	-	-	TRBJ1-4	TGCAGCGTTGGAGCAGGGGAAAGGGAAAAACTGTTTTTT	CSVGAGEREKLFF
TRBV7-7	-	-	TRBJ1-1	TGTGCCAGCAGCTTACGCAGGGACACTGAAGCTTTCTTT	CASSLRRDTEAFF
TRBV5-1	-	-	TRBJ2-2	TGCGCCAGCAGCCCGGGACTGACGAACACCGGGGAGCTGTTTTTT	CASSPGLTNTGELFF
TRBV30	-	few	TRBJ1-1	TGTGCCTCCAAGAACACTGAAGCTTTCTTT	CASKNTEAFF
TRBV5-5	TRBD2	-	TRBJ2-7	TGTGCCAGCAGCAAGGCGGGGGGCTACTCCTACGAGCAGTACTTC	CASSKAGGYSYEQYF
TRBV9	-	-	TRBJ1-1	TGTGCCAGCAGCACAGGACGGAACACTGAAGCTTTCTTT	CASSTGRNTEAFF
TRBV19	-	-	TRBJ1-4	TGTGCCAGTGGGAGCGAGGAGATTAATGAAAAACTGTTTTTT	CASGSEEINEKLFF
TRBV11-1	TRBD2	-	TRBJ2-3	TGTGCCAGCAGCGTGCTAGCGGGGGGGAGCACAGATACGCAGTATTTT	CASSVLAGGSTDTQYF
TRBV2	-	-	TRBJ2-3	TGTGCCAGCAGAGCAGGGGCAGATACGCAGTATTTT	CASRAGADTQYF
TRBV19	-	-	TRBJ2-7	TGTGCCAGTAGTATCGCCGACAGAGACTACGAGCAGTACTTC	CASSIADRDYEQYF
TRBV11-2	-	-	TRBJ2-7	TGTGCCAGCAGCTTAATAGCTCCGGGACCAGGGACCTTCGAGCAGTACTTC	CASSLIAPGPGTFEQYF
TRBV18	-	-	TRBJ2-7	TGTGCCAGCTCACCACCGAGTGGTAGCTCCTACGAGCAGTACTTC	CASSPPSGSSYEQYF
TRBV6-5	TRBD2	-	TRBJ2-3	TGTGCCAGCTGCCGACTAGCAACAGATACGCAGTATTTT	CASCRLATDTQYF
TRBV11-2	-	-	TRBJ2-3	TGTGCCAGCAGCTTACCCCGGGACCTTGGGGTAGATACGCAGTATTTT	CASSLPRDLGVDTQYF
TRBV11-2	-	-	TRBJ2-3	TGTGCCAGCAGCTTAGCCCCAGGGGATATTACAGATACGCAGTATTTT	CASSLAPGDITDTQYF
TRBV2	-	-	TRBJ2-6	TGTGCCAGCGCTCTGGGGGTTGGGGCCAACGTCCTGACTTTC	CASALGVGANVLTF
TRBV30	TRBD2	-	TRBJ2-7	TGTGCCTGGAGCTTAGCGGGGGGCTTCTACGAGCAGTACTTC	CAWSLAGGFYEQYF
TRBV7-3	TRBD2	-	TRBJ2-3	TGTGCCAGCAGCTCCCCTAGCGGGGCTAACACAGATACGCAGTATTTT	CASSSPSGANTDTQYF
TRBV6-5	TRBD1	-	TRBJ2-7	TGTGCCAGCAGTTACCACGGGGCAGGGGGACGGGAGCAGTACTTC	CASSYHGAGGREQYF
TRBV9	-	-	TRBJ1-2	TGTGCCAGCAGCGTAGAGGCGAGCGGTCTCAGGGTCGGCGACTATGGCTACACCTTC	CASSVEASGLRVGDYGYTF
TRBV18	-	-	TRBJ1-6	TGTGCCAGCTCACCGGGGGGGAATTCACCCCTCCACTTT	CASSPGGNSPLHF
TRBV9	-	-	TRBJ2-5	TGTGCCAGCAGCGTATCAACAGGGCAGGAGACCCAGTACTTC	CASSVSTGQETQYF
TRBV6-5	-	-	TRBJ2-5	TGTGCCAGCAGCGTTCGGGACACCGAAGAGACCCAGTACTTC	CASSVRDTEETQYF
TRBV19	-	few	TRBJ2-7	TGTGCCAGTAGTATAGACCGCGACGAGCAGTACTTC	CASSIDRDEQYF
TRBV4-3	-	-	TRBJ1-2	TGCGCCAGCAGCCAAGATTGGGCATCCGATGGTGGTGGCTACACCTTC	CASSQDWASDGGGYTF
TRBV20-1	-	-	TRBJ2-7	TGCAGTGCTTTGGACAGATACGAGCAGTACTTC	CSALDRYEQYF
TRBV5-1	-	-	TRBJ2-6	TGCGCCAGCAGCTCTGGGCAGGGCGTCTCTGGGGCCAACGTCCTGACTTTC	CASSSGQGVSGANVLTF
TRBV15	-	-	TRBJ2-5	TGTGCCACCAGCAGAGACGGGGCCCCAGAGACCCAGTACTTC	CATSRDGAPETQYF
TRBV7-9	-	-	TRBJ1-2	TGTGCCAGCAGCCCGGGACCGACTCACTATGGCTACACCTTC	CASSPGPTHYGYTF
TRBV4-1	-	-	TRBJ1-2	TGCGCCAGCAGCCAAGGGGCCTCGAACAACTATGGCTACACCTTC	CASSQGASNNYGYTF
TRBV10-3	-	-	TRBJ1-5	TGTGCCATCAGTGAGGACAACTATAGCAATCAGCCCCAGCATTTT	CAISEDNYSNQPQHF
TRBV7-2	TRBD1	-	TRBJ2-7	TGTGCCAGCAGCTCGAGACAGGGAGCCTACGAGCAGTACTTC	CASSSRQGAYEQYF
TRBV5-1	TRBD1	-	TRBJ2-1	TGCGCCAGCAGCCAACAGGGGGGACCCTACAATGAGCAGTTCTTC	CASSQQGGPYNEQFF